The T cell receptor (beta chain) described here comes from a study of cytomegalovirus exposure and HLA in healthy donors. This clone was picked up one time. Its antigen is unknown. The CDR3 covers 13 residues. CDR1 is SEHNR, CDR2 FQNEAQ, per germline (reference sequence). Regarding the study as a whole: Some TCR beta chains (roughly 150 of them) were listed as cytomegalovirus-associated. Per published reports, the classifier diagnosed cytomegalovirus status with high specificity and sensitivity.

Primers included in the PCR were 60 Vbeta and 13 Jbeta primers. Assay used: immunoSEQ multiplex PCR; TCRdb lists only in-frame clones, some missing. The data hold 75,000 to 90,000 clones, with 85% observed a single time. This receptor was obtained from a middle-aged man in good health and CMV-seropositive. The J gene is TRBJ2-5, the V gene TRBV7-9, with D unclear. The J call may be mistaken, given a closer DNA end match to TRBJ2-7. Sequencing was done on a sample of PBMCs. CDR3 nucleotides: TGTGCCAGCAGCCCCACCCACGGGTACGAGCAGTACTTC. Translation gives CASSPTHGYEQYF.